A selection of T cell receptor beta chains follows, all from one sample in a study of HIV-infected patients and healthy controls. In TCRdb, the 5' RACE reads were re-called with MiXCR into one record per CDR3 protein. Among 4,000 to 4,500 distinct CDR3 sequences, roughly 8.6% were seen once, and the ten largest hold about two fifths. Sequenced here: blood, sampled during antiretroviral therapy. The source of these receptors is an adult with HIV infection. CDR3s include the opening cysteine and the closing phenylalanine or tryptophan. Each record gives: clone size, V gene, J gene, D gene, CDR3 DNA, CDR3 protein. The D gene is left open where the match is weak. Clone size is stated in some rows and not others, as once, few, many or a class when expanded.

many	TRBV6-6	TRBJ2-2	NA	TGTGCCAGCAGTAATAGACTAGGCACCGGGGAGCTGTTTTTT	CASSNRLGTGELFF
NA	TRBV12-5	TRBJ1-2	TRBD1	TGTGCTAGTGGGCGACAGGGGAAGCCAGGGGGCTACACCTTC	CASGRQGKPGGYTF
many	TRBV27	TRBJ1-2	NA	TGTGCCAGCAGTACGGGGAGGGGTGGCTACACCTTC	CASSTGRGGYTF
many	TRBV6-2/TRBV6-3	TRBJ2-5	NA	TGTGCCAGCAGTTATCCGGAGACCCAGTACTTC	CASSYPETQYF
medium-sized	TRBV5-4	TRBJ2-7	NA	TGTGCCAGCAGCTTCTCTGGGGAGCAGTACTTC	CASSFSGEQYF
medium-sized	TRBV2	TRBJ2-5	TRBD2	TGTGCCAGCAAGGGACTACTCCAAGAGACCCAGTACTTC	CASKGLLQETQYF
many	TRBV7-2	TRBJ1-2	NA	TGTGCCAGCAGCTTGCCCTCCGCAGGGCGCGACTATGGCTACACCTTC	CASSLPSAGRDYGYTF
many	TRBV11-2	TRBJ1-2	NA	TGTGCCAGCAGCTCCCCACGGGACGGATCGAAAGGGACCTTC	CASSSPRDGSKGTF
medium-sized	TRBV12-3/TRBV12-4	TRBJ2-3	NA	TGTGCCAGCAGTCTCCCCTCTTCCGGGGGCCAGGGAGATACGCAGTATTTT	CASSLPSSGGQGDTQYF
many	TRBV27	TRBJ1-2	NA	TGTGCCAGCAGTTGCACCAACTATGGCTACACCTTC	CASSCTNYGYTF
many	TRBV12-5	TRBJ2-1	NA	TGTGCTAGTGGTTTGGGGGGCCGGCGAGAGCAGTTCTTC	CASGLGGRREQFF
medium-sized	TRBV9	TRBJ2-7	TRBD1	TGTGCCAGCAGCGTAGCCCAGGGGGCAGGCGAGCAGTACTTC	CASSVAQGAGEQYF
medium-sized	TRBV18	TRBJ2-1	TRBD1	TGTGCCAGCTTCTTAGACAGGGGACAATCGGGTGAGCAGTTCTTC	CASFLDRGQSGEQFF
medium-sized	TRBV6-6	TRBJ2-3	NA	TGTGCCAGCAGTTACTCCGGGGCCCAGACAGATACGCAGTATTTT	CASSYSGAQTDTQYF